The rows below give T cell receptor beta chains drawn from one sample of a study of CD8 T cells in ankylosing spondylitis. TCRdb re-derived calls from the 5' RACE reads in MiXCR, one entry per CDR3 protein. The sample holds roughly 40,000 distinct CDR3 sequences, about 4% seen once. The sample was blood, either unsorted or a sorted T cell fraction (not recorded which). Receptor source: a female donor with ankylosing spondylitis or in good health (not recorded which). Each CDR3 is given with its conserved first and last residue. Each record gives: clone size, V gene, J gene, D gene, CDR3 protein, CDR3 DNA. The D gene is left open where the match is weak. Clone size is shown for a subset of rows, as once, few, many or a class of expanded clone.

clone_size: many
v_call: TRBV9
j_call: TRBJ1-1
d_call: .
cdr3_aa: CASSAEGGTMNTEAFF
cdr3_nt: TGTGCCAGCAGCGCCGAGGGGGGGACCATGAACACTGAAGCTTTCTTT

clone_size: .
v_call: TRBV9
j_call: TRBJ2-1
d_call: TRBD2
cdr3_aa: CASSVGPGGAGEQFF
cdr3_nt: TGTGCCAGCAGCGTAGGACCCGGGGGGGCCGGGGAGCAGTTCTTC

clone_size: many
v_call: TRBV9
j_call: TRBJ2-2
d_call: TRBD1
cdr3_aa: CASSLTGKNTGELFF
cdr3_nt: TGTGCCAGCAGCCTGACAGGGAAGAACACCGGGGAGCTGTTTTTT

clone_size: .
v_call: TRBV9
j_call: TRBJ2-5
d_call: .
cdr3_aa: CASSVEGQETQYF
cdr3_nt: TGTGCCAGCAGCGTGGAGGGACAAGAGACCCAGTACTTC

clone_size: many
v_call: TRBV9
j_call: TRBJ2-5
d_call: .
cdr3_aa: CASSVASRGGNQETQYF
cdr3_nt: TGTGCCAGCAGCGTAGCCTCGAGGGGGGGGAACCAAGAGACCCAGTACTTC

clone_size: many
v_call: TRBV9
j_call: TRBJ1-2
d_call: .
cdr3_aa: CASSVGNVGGSFKGYTF
cdr3_nt: TGTGCCAGCAGCGTAGGAAATGTTGGGGGTTCCTTTAAGGGCTACACCTTC

clone_size: .
v_call: TRBV9
j_call: TRBJ1-2
d_call: .
cdr3_aa: CASNAGGQTTYGYTF
cdr3_nt: TGTGCCAGCAACGCCGGGGGGCAGACTACCTATGGCTACACCTTC

clone_size: many
v_call: TRBV9
j_call: TRBJ2-3
d_call: .
cdr3_aa: CASSVAASTDTQYF
cdr3_nt: TGTGCCAGCAGCGTAGCGGCTAGCACAGATACGCAGTATTTT

clone_size: .
v_call: TRBV9
j_call: TRBJ2-2
d_call: TRBD2
cdr3_aa: CASSMGLANTGELFF
cdr3_nt: TGTGCCAGCTCAATGGGACTAGCGAACACCGGGGAGCTGTTTTTT

clone_size: few
v_call: TRBV9
j_call: TRBJ2-3
d_call: TRBD2
cdr3_aa: CASSARGFTDTQYF
cdr3_nt: TGTGCCAGCAGTGCGCGGGGGTTCACAGATACGCAGTATTTT

clone_size: many
v_call: TRBV9
j_call: TRBJ2-3
d_call: .
cdr3_aa: CASTRTVESTDTQYF
cdr3_nt: TGTGCCAGCACTCGGACCGTAGAAAGCACAGATACGCAGTATTTT

clone_size: .
v_call: TRBV9
j_call: TRBJ2-6
d_call: .
cdr3_aa: CASSRTNLGRDSGANVLTF
cdr3_nt: TGTGCCAGCAGCCGAACCAACCTTGGACGGGACTCTGGGGCCAACGTCCTGACTTTC

clone_size: .
v_call: TRBV9
j_call: TRBJ1-1
d_call: TRBD1
cdr3_aa: CASSVGQGRTEAFF
cdr3_nt: TGTGCCAGCAGCGTAGGACAGGGCCGCACTGAAGCTTTCTTT

clone_size: many
v_call: TRBV9
j_call: TRBJ2-3
d_call: .
cdr3_aa: CASSASGRGPTDTQYF
cdr3_nt: TGTGCCAGCAGCGCCTCGGGGCGGGGCCCCACAGATACGCAGTATTTT

clone_size: many
v_call: TRBV9
j_call: TRBJ1-1
d_call: .
cdr3_aa: CASSLYAGTEAFF
cdr3_nt: TGTGCCAGCAGCCTGTACGCAGGGACTGAAGCTTTCTTT

clone_size: many
v_call: TRBV9
j_call: TRBJ2-7
d_call: .
cdr3_aa: CASSPRSFSYEQYF
cdr3_nt: TGTGCCAGCAGCCCTCGGTCCTTCTCCTACGAGCAGTACTTC

clone_size: many
v_call: TRBV9
j_call: TRBJ2-1
d_call: TRBD1
cdr3_aa: CASSPGTGQTYNEQFF
cdr3_nt: TGTGCCAGCAGCCCGGGGACAGGGCAGACCTACAATGAGCAGTTCTTC

clone_size: many
v_call: TRBV9
j_call: TRBJ2-3
d_call: TRBD2
cdr3_aa: CASSAAERAGLARDTQYF
cdr3_nt: TGTGCCAGCAGCGCAGCCGAACGAGCGGGACTAGCAAGGGATACGCAGTATTTT

clone_size: many
v_call: TRBV9
j_call: TRBJ2-1
d_call: TRBD1
cdr3_aa: CASSGGQGQSYNEQFF
cdr3_nt: TGTGCCAGCAGCGGCGGACAGGGTCAATCCTACAATGAGCAGTTCTTC

clone_size: .
v_call: TRBV9
j_call: TRBJ2-6
d_call: .
cdr3_aa: CASSHGPQGHSGANVLTF
cdr3_nt: TGTGCCAGCAGCCATGGGCCTCAAGGCCACTCTGGGGCCAACGTCCTGACTTTC

clone_size: many
v_call: TRBV9
j_call: TRBJ1-1
d_call: .
cdr3_aa: CASSVTPQGNTEAFF
cdr3_nt: TGTGCCAGCAGCGTAACCCCACAGGGAAACACTGAAGCTTTCTTT

clone_size: many
v_call: TRBV9
j_call: TRBJ2-7
d_call: TRBD1
cdr3_aa: CASSFDRAAKQYF
cdr3_nt: TGTGCCAGCAGCTTCGACAGGGCCGCCAAGCAGTACTTC

clone_size: many
v_call: TRBV9
j_call: TRBJ2-7
d_call: TRBD2
cdr3_aa: CASSPLGGNEQYF
cdr3_nt: TGTGCCAGCAGCCCACTGGGGGGGAACGAGCAGTACTTC

clone_size: many
v_call: TRBV9
j_call: TRBJ1-1
d_call: .
cdr3_aa: CASNNGGGPYEAFF
cdr3_nt: TGTGCCAGCAACAATGGGGGGGGACCCTATGAAGCTTTCTTT

clone_size: many
v_call: TRBV9
j_call: TRBJ1-1
d_call: TRBD1
cdr3_aa: CASSDGTGITEAFF
cdr3_nt: TGTGCCAGCAGCGACGGGACAGGGATAACTGAAGCTTTCTTT

clone_size: many
v_call: TRBV9
j_call: TRBJ1-5
d_call: .
cdr3_aa: CASSVVGNQPQHF
cdr3_nt: TGTGCCAGCAGCGTAGTTGGAAATCAGCCCCAGCATTTT

clone_size: many
v_call: TRBV9
j_call: TRBJ2-1
d_call: TRBD2
cdr3_aa: CASSPREGIVNEQFF
cdr3_nt: TGTGCCAGCAGCCCCAGGGAGGGAATAGTCAATGAGCAGTTCTTC

clone_size: .
v_call: TRBV9
j_call: TRBJ2-1
d_call: .
cdr3_aa: CASSVGLLNEQFF
cdr3_nt: TGTGCCAGCAGCGTGGGACTCTTAAATGAGCAGTTCTTC

clone_size: many
v_call: TRBV9
j_call: TRBJ2-7
d_call: .
cdr3_aa: CASSPRLSSSYEQYF
cdr3_nt: TGTGCCAGCAGCCCTCGTCTGTCCAGCTCCTACGAGCAGTACTTC

clone_size: many
v_call: TRBV9
j_call: TRBJ2-3
d_call: .
cdr3_aa: CASSVVASDADTQYF
cdr3_nt: TGTGCCAGCAGCGTAGTGGCCAGTGACGCAGATACGCAGTATTTT

clone_size: many
v_call: TRBV9
j_call: TRBJ2-2
d_call: .
cdr3_aa: CASSVVLGGELFF
cdr3_nt: TGTGCCAGCAGCGTAGTATTAGGCGGGGAGCTGTTTTTT

clone_size: many
v_call: TRBV9
j_call: TRBJ2-2
d_call: .
cdr3_aa: CASSVTLGLNTGELFF
cdr3_nt: TGTGCCAGCAGCGTAACCCTCGGGCTCAACACCGGGGAGCTGTTTTTT

clone_size: many
v_call: TRBV9
j_call: TRBJ1-1
d_call: .
cdr3_aa: CASGPGKQNTEAFF
cdr3_nt: TGTGCCAGCGGCCCAGGGAAACAGAACACTGAAGCTTTCTTT

clone_size: many
v_call: TRBV9
j_call: TRBJ1-2
d_call: .
cdr3_aa: CASSVAEAIYYGYTF
cdr3_nt: TGTGCCAGCAGCGTAGCGGAGGCCATCTACTATGGCTACACCTTC

clone_size: medium-sized
v_call: TRBV9
j_call: TRBJ1-1
d_call: TRBD1
cdr3_aa: CASSSRDRGPSNTEAFF
cdr3_nt: TGTGCCAGCAGCTCCCGGGACAGGGGGCCTTCGAACACTGAAGCTTTCTTT

clone_size: many
v_call: TRBV9
j_call: TRBJ1-2
d_call: .
cdr3_aa: CASSERPTGSPLGGYTF
cdr3_nt: TGTGCCAGCAGCGAACGACCTACAGGGTCTCCATTGGGGGGCTACACCTTC